This entry is about one T cell receptor beta chain. The antigen is not known. The PCR was carried out with 60 Vbeta primers and 13 Jbeta primers. Authors' methods: Tens of millions of unique TCR beta chains, around 10 million of them shared, were counted by a later analysis. Some clones are missing from TCRdb's copy, which holds only in-frame ones; the method was immunoSEQ multiplex PCR. V and J calls and clone size come straight from that table; D and trimming were deduced from the DNA. Here the sample table reports roughly 77,000 clones. This record belongs to a study of cytomegalovirus exposure and HLA in healthy donors. Study at large: A prior study identified some 100 million unique TCR beta sequences from some 200 million T cells.

Germline V gene sequence: CDR1 SGHTA, CDR2 FQGNSA. V shed 3 bases and J 7 bases; nucleotides not matched to a gene: 7. The CDR3 extends over 15 amino acids. Overall study results and limits: As a later analysis showed, a missense DCLRE1C variant was linked to trimming of TCR beta V- and J-genes.

This clonotype was obtained from a young man in good health and CMV-seronegative. The gene calls are TRBV7-2 and TRBJ2-1, with TRBD2 identical over 9 bases. The sample consisted of PBMCs. CDR3 bases: TGTGCCAGCAGCTTTGGCGGGAGGGCAGGGAATGAGCAGTTCTTC. As protein: CASSFGGRAGNEQFF.